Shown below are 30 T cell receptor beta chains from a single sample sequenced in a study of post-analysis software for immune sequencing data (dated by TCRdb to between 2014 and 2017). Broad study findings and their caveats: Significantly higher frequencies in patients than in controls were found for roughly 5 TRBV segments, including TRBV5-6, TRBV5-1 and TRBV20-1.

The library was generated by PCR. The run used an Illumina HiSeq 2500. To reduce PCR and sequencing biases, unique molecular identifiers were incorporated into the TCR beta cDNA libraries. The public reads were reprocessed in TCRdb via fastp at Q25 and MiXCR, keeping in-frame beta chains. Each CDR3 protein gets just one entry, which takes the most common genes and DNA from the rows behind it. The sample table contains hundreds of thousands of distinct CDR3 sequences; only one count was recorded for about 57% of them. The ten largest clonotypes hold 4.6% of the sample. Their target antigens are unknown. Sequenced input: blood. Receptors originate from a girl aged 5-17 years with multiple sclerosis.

The CDR3, as DNA: TGCGCCAGCAGCACCGTTGCCGGGACTAGCGCATACAATGAGCAGTTCTTC. Protein product: CASSTVAGTSAYNEQFF. The J gene is TRBJ2-1, the V gene TRBV5-1; 10 bases fit TRBD2. Trimming at V came to 4 bases and at J to 4 bases, leaving 11 bases not matched to a gene. The CDR3 is 17 amino acids. CDR1 SGHRS and CDR2 YFSETQ come from the germline V gene.

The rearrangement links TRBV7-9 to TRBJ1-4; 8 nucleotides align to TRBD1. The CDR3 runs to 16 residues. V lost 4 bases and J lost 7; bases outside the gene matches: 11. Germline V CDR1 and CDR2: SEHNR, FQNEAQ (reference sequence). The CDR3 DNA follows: TGTGCCAGCAGCTCCGACAGGGGTCTGGTTGGTGAAAAACTGTTTTTT. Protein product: CASSSDRGLVGEKLFF.

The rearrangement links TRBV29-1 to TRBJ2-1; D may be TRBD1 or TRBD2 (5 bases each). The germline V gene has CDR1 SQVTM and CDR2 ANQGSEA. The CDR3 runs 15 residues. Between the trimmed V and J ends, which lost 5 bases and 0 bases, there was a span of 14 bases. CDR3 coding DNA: TGCAGCGTTCCTGGGGACGGTGGCTCCTACAATGAGCAGTTCTTC. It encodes CSVPGDGGSYNEQFF.

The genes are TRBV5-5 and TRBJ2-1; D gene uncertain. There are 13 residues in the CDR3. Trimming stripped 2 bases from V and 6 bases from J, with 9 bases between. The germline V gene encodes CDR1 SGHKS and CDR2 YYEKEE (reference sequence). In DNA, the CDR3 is TGTGCCAGCAGCTTTCCTTTCCGCAATGAGCAGTTCTTC. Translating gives CASSFPFRNEQFF.

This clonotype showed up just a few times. The CDR3, as DNA: TGTGCCAGCAGTGAAGCTGGGCCTTTCTATGGCTACACCTTC. Amino acids: CASSEAGPFYGYTF. The rearrangement joins TRBV25-1 to TRBJ1-2; D gene unclear. V lost 2 bases to trimming and J lost 4 bases, with 11 bases between them. CDR3 length: 14 residues. In germline, CDR1 is MGHDK, CDR2 SYGVNS.

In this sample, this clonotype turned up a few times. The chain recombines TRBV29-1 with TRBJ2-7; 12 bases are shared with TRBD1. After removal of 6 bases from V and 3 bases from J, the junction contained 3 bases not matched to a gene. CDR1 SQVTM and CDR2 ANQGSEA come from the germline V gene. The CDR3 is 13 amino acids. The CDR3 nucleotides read TGCAGCGTCGGGGACAGGGGGCTCTACGAGCAGTACTTC. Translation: CSVGDRGLYEQYF.

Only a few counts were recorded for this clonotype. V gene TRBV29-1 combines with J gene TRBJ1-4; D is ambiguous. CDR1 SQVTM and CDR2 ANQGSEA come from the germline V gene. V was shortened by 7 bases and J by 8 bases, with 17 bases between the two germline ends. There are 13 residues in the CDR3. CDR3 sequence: CSAQTFREEKLFF. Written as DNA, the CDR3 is TGCAGCGCCCAGACATTTCGTGAGGAAAAACTGTTTTTT.

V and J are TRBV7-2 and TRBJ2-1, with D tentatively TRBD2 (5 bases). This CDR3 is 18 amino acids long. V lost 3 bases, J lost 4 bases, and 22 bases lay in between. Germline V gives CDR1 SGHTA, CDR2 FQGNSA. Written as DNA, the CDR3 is TGTGCCAGCAGCTTCAGGAGCCTTCCTATTTCGGGATACAATGAGCAGTTCTTC. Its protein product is CASSFRSLPISGYNEQFF.

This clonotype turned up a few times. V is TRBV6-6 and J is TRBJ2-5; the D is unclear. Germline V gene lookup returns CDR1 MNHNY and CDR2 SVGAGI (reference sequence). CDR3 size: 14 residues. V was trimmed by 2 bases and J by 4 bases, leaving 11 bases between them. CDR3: CASSYLRPGETQYF. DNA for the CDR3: TGTGCCAGCAGTTACCTCCGTCCCGGAGAGACCCAGTACTTC.

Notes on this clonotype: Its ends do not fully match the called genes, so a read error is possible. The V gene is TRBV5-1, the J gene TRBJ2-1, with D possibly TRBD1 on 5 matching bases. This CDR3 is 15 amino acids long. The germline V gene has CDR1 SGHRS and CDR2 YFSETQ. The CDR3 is CASSFDRGSYNEQFF. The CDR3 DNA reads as TGTGCCAGCAGTTTTGACAGAGGCTCCTACAATGAGCAGTTCTTC.

The CDR3 region is CASSVYTDTQYF. The CDR3 DNA sequence: TGTGCCAGCAGCGTCTACACAGATACGCAGTATTTT. The V gene is TRBV7-2, the J gene TRBJ2-3, with D uncertain. Germline CDR1 reads SGHTA; CDR2 reads FQGNSA. This CDR3 has 12 residues. V lost 5 bases to trimming and J lost 2 bases, with 5 bases between them. The variable domain in full, with the rest retrieved from reference TRBV7-2 and TRBJ2-3, is GAGVSQSPSNKVTEKGKDVELRCDPISGHTALYWYRQSLGQGLEFLIYFQGNSAPDKSGLPSDRFSAERTGGSVSTLTIQRTQQEDSAVYLCASSVYTDTQYFGPGTRLTVL.

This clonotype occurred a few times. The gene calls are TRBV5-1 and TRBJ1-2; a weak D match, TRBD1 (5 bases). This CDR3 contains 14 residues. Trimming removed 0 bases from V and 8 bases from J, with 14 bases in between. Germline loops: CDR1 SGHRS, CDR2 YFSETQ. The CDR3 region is CASSLGGFVDGYTF. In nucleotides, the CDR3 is TGCGCCAGCAGCTTGGGGGGGTTCGTGGACGGCTACACCTTC. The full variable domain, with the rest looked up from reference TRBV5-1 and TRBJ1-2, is KAGVTQTPRYLIKTRGQQVTLSCSPISGHRSVSWYQQTPGQGLQFLFEYFSETQRNKGNFPGRFSGRQFSNSRSEMNVSTLELGDSALYLCASSLGGFVDGYTFGSGTRLTVV.

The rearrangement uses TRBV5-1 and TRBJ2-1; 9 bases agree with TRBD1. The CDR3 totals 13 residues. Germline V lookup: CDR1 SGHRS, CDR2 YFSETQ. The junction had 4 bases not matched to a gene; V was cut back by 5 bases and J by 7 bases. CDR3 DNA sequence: TGCGCCAGCAGGGAGACAGGGGGGAATGAGCAGTTCTTC. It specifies CASRETGGNEQFF. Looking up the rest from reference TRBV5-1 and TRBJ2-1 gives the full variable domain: KAGVTQTPRYLIKTRGQQVTLSCSPISGHRSVSWYQQTPGQGLQFLFEYFSETQRNKGNFPGRFSGRQFSNSRSEMNVSTLELGDSALYLCASRETGGNEQFFGPGTRLTVL.

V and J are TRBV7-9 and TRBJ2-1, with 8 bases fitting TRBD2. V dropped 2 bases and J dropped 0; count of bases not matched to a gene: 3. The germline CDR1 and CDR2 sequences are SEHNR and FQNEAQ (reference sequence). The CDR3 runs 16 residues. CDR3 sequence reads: CASSLLAGFSYNEQFF. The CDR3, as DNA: TGTGCCAGCAGCTTACTAGCGGGTTTCTCCTACAATGAGCAGTTCTTC.

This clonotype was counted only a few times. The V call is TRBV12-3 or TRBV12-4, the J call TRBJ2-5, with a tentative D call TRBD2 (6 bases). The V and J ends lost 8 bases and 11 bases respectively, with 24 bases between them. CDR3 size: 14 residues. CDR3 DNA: TGTGCCAGCGCCCGGGACTCCTCCGTGGATGAGCAGTACTTC. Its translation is CASARDSSVDEQYF.

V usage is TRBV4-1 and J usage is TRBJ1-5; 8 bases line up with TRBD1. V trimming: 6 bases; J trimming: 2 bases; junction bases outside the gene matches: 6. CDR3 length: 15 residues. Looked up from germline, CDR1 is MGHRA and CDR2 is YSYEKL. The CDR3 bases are TGCGCCAGCAGTGAAGGGACAGGAGGCAATCAGCCCCAGCATTTT. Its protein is CASSEGTGGNQPQHF.

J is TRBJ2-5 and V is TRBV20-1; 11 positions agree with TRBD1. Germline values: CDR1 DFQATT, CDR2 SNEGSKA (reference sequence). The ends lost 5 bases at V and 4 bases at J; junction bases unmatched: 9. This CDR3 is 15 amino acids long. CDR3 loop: CSALLDRGPRETQYF. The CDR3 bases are TGCAGTGCTCTTTTGGACAGGGGGCCCCGAGAGACCCAGTACTTC.

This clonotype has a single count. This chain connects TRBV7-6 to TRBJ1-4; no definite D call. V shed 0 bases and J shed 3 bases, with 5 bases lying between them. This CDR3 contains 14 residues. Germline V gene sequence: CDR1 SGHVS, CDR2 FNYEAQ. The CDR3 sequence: CASSLAGPNEKLFF. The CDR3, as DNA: TGTGCCAGCAGCTTAGCGGGTCCTAATGAAAAACTGTTTTTT.

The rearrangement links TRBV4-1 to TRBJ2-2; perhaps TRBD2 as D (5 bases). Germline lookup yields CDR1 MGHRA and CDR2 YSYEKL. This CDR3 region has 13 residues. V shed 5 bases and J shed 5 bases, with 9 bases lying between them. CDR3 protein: CASSRRGTGELFF. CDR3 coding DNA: TGCGCCAGCAGCAGACGGGGAACCGGGGAGCTGTTTTTT.

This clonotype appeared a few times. CDR3 coding DNA: TGCGCCAGCAGCCCCCTCCGCTGGACTAGAATCGATGAGCAGTTCTTC. It is translated as CASSPLRWTRIDEQFF. V and J are TRBV5-1 and TRBJ2-1; TRBD2 agrees at 7 bases. The CDR3 loop spans 16 amino acids. Germline CDR1 reads SGHRS; CDR2 reads YFSETQ. After removal of 4 bases from V and 8 bases from J, the junction contained 15 bases not matched to a gene. The full variable domain, completed using reference TRBV5-1 and TRBJ2-1, is KAGVTQTPRYLIKTRGQQVTLSCSPISGHRSVSWYQQTPGQGLQFLFEYFSETQRNKGNFPGRFSGRQFSNSRSEMNVSTLELGDSALYLCASSPLRWTRIDEQFFGPGTRLTVL.

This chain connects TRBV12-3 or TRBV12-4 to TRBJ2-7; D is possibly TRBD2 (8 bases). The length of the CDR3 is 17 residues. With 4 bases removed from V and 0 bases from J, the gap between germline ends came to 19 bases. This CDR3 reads CASSSRTGGDSSYEQYF. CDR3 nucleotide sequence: TGTGCCAGCAGTTCCAGAACGGGAGGGGACAGCTCCTACGAGCAGTACTTC.

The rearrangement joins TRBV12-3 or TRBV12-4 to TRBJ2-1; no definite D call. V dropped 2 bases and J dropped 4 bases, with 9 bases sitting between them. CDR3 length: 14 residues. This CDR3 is CASSLRHSYNEQFF. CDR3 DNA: TGTGCCAGCAGTTTACGTCATTCTTACAATGAGCAGTTCTTC.

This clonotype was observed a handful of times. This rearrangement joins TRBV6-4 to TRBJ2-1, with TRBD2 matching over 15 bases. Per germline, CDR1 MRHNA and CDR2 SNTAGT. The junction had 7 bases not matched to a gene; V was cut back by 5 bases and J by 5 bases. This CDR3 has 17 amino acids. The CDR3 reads CASSRTSGGALDNEQFF. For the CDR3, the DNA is TGTGCCAGCAGTCGGACTAGCGGGGGGGCCTTAGACAATGAGCAGTTCTTC.

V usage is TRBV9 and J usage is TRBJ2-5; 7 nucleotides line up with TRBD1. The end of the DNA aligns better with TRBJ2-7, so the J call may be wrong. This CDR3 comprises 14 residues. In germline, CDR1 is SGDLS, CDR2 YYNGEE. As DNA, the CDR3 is TGTGCCAGCAGCGTAGGGACAGGTGATTACGAGCAGTACTTC. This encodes CASSVGTGDYEQYF.

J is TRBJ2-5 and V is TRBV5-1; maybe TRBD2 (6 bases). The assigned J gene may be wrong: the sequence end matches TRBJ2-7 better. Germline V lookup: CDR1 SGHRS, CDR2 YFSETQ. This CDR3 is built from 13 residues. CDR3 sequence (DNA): TGCGCCAGCAGTACGTGGCAGGGAGGCGAGCAGTACTTC. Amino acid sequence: CASSTWQGGEQYF.

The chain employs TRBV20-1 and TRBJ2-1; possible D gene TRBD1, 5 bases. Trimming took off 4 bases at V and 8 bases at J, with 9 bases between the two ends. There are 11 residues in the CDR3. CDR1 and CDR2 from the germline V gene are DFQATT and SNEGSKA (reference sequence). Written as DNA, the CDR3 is TGCAGTGCTACAAAGGGGCATGAGCAGTTCTTC. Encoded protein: CSATKGHEQFF.

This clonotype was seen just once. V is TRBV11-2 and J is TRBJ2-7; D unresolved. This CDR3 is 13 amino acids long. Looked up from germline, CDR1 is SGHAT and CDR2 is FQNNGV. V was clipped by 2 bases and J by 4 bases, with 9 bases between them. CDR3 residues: CASSLIFTYEQYF. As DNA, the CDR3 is TGTGCCAGCAGCTTAATCTTCACTTACGAGCAGTACTTC. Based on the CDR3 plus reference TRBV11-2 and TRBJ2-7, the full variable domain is EAGVAQSPRYKIIEKRQSVAFWCNPISGHATLYWYQQILGQGPKLLIQFQNNGVVDDSQLPKDRFSAERLKGVDSTLKIQPAKLEDSAVYLCASSLIFTYEQYFGPGTRLTVT.

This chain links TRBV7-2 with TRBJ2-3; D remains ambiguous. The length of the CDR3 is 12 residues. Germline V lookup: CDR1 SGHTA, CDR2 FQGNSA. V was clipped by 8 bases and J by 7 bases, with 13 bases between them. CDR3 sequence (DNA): TGTGCCAGCTCGGCGTTAGCTTATACGCAGTATTTT. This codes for CASSALAYTQYF.

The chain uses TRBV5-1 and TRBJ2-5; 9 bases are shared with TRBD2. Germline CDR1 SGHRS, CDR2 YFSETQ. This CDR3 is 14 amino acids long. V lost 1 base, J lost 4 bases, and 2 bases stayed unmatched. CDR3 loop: CASSLKAGGETQYF. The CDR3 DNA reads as TGCGCCAGCAGCTTGAAAGCGGGAGGAGAGACCCAGTACTTC.

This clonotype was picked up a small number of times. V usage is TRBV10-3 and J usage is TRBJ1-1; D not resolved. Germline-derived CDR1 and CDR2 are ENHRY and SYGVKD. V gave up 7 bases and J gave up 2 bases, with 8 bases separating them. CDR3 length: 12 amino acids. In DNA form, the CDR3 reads TGTGCCATCAATTACCCCAACACTGAAGCTTTCTTT. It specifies CAINYPNTEAFF.